One and the same sample provided the 21 T cell receptor beta chains below, sequenced in a study of blood T cell repertoires in COVID-19. This table comes from immunoSEQ multiplex PCR, and its TCRdb copy is limited to in-frame clones, with some not included. The table shows 200,000 to 300,000 clones, with around 87% occurring only once. Sequenced sample: peripheral blood. The receptors originated from a woman in her twenties or thirties who had recovered from COVID-19.

The rearrangement links TRBV11-3 to TRBJ2-2; D is unresolved. V was pared by 3 bases and J by 1 base, with 6 bases between. The length of the CDR3 is 14 residues. The V gene's germline CDR1 is SGHNT and CDR2 YENEEA. The CDR3 region is CASSFTGNTGELFF. DNA for the CDR3: TGTGCCAGCAGCTTTACCGGGAACACCGGGGAGCTGTTTTTT.

CDR3 amino acids: CASSLQRGAETQYF. In nucleotides, the CDR3 is TGTGCCAGCAGCTTGCAGCGGGGGGCGGAGACCCAGTACTTC. V gene TRBV5-4 combines with J gene TRBJ2-5; 9 nucleotides line up with TRBD2. V lost 1 base to trimming and J lost 5 bases; unmatched junction nucleotides: 3. Germline CDR1 is SGHNT and CDR2 is YYREEE (reference sequence). The CDR3 spans 14 residues. Supplemented by reference TRBV5-4 and TRBJ2-5, the full variable domain reads ETGVTQSPTHLIKTRGQQVTLRCSSQSGHNTVSWYQQALGQGPQFIFQYYREEENGRGNFPPRFSGLQFPNYSSELNVNALELDDSALYLCASSLQRGAETQYFGPGTRLLVL.

This sequence joins TRBV30 and TRBJ1-1, with D perhaps matching TRBD1 (6 bases). CDR1 GTSNPN and CDR2 SVGIG come from the germline V gene (reference sequence). This CDR3 is 14 amino acids long. V was trimmed by 4 bases and J by 2 bases, leaving 14 bases between them. The DNA for the CDR3 is TGTGCCTGGAAGAGTGGGGGCTTAAACACTGAAGCTTTCTTT. Translation gives CAWKSGGLNTEAFF.

Turning to this clone: In the same sample, other DNA sequences code for this CDR3. The gene calls are TRBV19 and TRBJ2-5; a weak D match, TRBD1 (6 bases). Germline CDR1 and CDR2: LNHDA and SQIVND (reference sequence). The CDR3 is made up of 13 amino acids. V lost 1 base and J lost 4, with 7 bases in between. The CDR3 DNA sequence: TGTGCCAGTAGTATAGTAGGGGGAGAGACCCAGTACTTC. Its protein is CASSIVGGETQYF.

V gene TRBV7-9 combines with J gene TRBJ2-2; 10 bases are shared with TRBD1. The CDR3 loop spans 17 amino acids. Germline V CDR1 and CDR2: SEHNR, FQNEAQ (reference sequence). Trimming cost V 7 bases and J 4 bases; bases outside gene matches: 12. The CDR3 sequence: CASNIEDRGSLTGELFF. As DNA, the CDR3 is TGTGCCAGCAACATTGAGGACAGGGGGAGTCTCACCGGGGAGCTGTTTTTT.

The genes are TRBV5-1 and TRBJ2-2; D unclear. Germline CDR1 is SGHRS and CDR2 is YFSETQ. Trimming took 0 bases from V and 1 from J, leaving 4 bases between them. CDR3 length: 14 amino acids. Written as DNA, the CDR3 is TGCGCCAGCAGCTTGGGACAGAACACCGGGGAGCTGTTTTTT. Translated, it gives CASSLGQNTGELFF.

This chain joins TRBV6-1 and TRBJ1-2; D call uncertain. The CDR3 runs to 14 residues. Germline CDR1 and CDR2: MNHNS and SASEGT. Trimming took off 2 bases at V and 4 bases at J, with 11 bases between the two ends. DNA of the CDR3: TGTGCCAGCAGTGAACAGGTCGGGATCTATGGCTACACCTTC. Translation: CASSEQVGIYGYTF.

The genes are TRBV12-3 or TRBV12-4 and TRBJ2-7; TRBD1 matches at 7 bases. The length of the CDR3 is 13 residues. Losses at the gene ends were 6 bases for V and 6 bases for J; bases not matched to a gene: 8. The CDR3 spells CASSTGVWGEQYF. The CDR3 bases are TGTGCCAGCAGCACAGGGGTCTGGGGCGAGCAGTACTTC.

This rearrangement joins TRBV5-1 to TRBJ2-1; 9 bases line up with TRBD2. The CDR3 runs 16 residues. The trim removed 2 bases at V and 3 bases at J, leaving 6 bases unmatched. CDR1 is SGHRS, CDR2 YFSETQ, per germline. CDR3 in DNA: TGCGCCAGCAGCTTCCCAGCGGGGGGTTTCTACAATGAGCAGTTCTTC. Encoded protein: CASSFPAGGFYNEQFF.

The CDR3 bases are TGTGCCAGCAGCTCAAACGTTGCCGGGACAGGGGGCTACTACGAGCAGTACTTC. Translated, it gives CASSSNVAGTGGYYEQYF. The gene calls are TRBV7-9 and TRBJ2-7; 12 bases fit TRBD1. V was pared by 4 bases and J by 3 bases, with 13 bases of the junction left unmatched. Germline V gives CDR1 SEHNR, CDR2 FQNEAQ (reference sequence). This CDR3 is 18 amino acids long.

V gene TRBV25-1 combines with J gene TRBJ1-5; D gene uncertain. CDR3 length equals 14 residues. Germline-derived CDR1 and CDR2 are MGHDK and SYGVNS. V was cut by 3 bases and J by 3 bases, with 9 bases left in between. The chain's CDR3 is CASSDSLNNQPQHF. CDR3 DNA: TGTGCCAGCAGTGACAGTTTGAACAATCAGCCCCAGCATTTT.

The chain carries TRBV5-1 and TRBJ2-7; 14 positions agree with TRBD2. Germline CDR1 SGHRS, CDR2 YFSETQ. The CDR3 is 18 amino acids. Losses at the gene ends were 5 bases for V and 2 bases for J; bases not matched to a gene: 12. The CDR3 coding sequence is TGCGCCAGCAGGGAGGGACTAGCGGGGGCCCTACCCACCTACGAGCAGTACTTC. Amino acids: CASREGLAGALPTYEQYF. Looking up the rest from reference TRBV5-1 and TRBJ2-7 gives the full variable domain: KAGVTQTPRYLIKTRGQQVTLSCSPISGHRSVSWYQQTPGQGLQFLFEYFSETQRNKGNFPGRFSGRQFSNSRSEMNVSTLELGDSALYLCASREGLAGALPTYEQYFGPGTRLTVT.

The rearrangement joins TRBV5-5 to TRBJ2-7; 8 bases line up with TRBD1. CDR1 and CDR2 (germline): SGHKS, YYEKEE (reference sequence). The CDR3 is made up of 15 amino acids. Germline trimming cut 0 bases from V and 4 bases from J; bases unmatched to any gene: 6. The CDR3 DNA reads TGTGCCAGCAGCTTGGGCGGGACAGGCGGTTACGAGCAGTACTTC. It codes for CASSLGGTGGYEQYF.

The chain links TRBV3-1 (or the pseudogene TRBV3-2) to TRBJ2-3; 7 positions agree with TRBD2. CDR1 and CDR2 from the germline V gene are LGHDT and YNNKEL (reference sequence). This CDR3 is built from 16 residues. V lost 3 bases, J lost 2 bases, and 8 bases stayed unmatched. For the CDR3, the DNA is TGTGCCAGCAGCCAGGGAGCGGGGCCGAACACAGATACGCAGTATTTT. It encodes CASSQGAGPNTDTQYF.

The rearrangement uses TRBV27 and TRBJ1-2; possible D gene TRBD1, 5 bases. This CDR3 has 15 residues. Germline V gene lookup returns CDR1 MNHEY and CDR2 SMNVEV (reference sequence). V lost 4 bases, J lost 0 bases, and 12 bases lay in between. Written as DNA, the CDR3 is TGTGCCAGCAGTTCCCCCGGGGGACCTAACTATGGCTACACCTTC. This codes for CASSSPGGPNYGYTF.

V gene TRBV7-4 combines with J gene TRBJ2-1; TRBD2 matches 14 bases. V trimming: 2 bases; J trimming: 4 bases; junction bases outside the gene matches: 19. Germline loops: CDR1 SGHVT, CDR2 SQSDAQ. The CDR3 length is 22 residues. CDR3 loop: CASSLQATGWGLAGAGYNEQFF. CDR3 sequence (DNA): TGTGCCAGCAGCTTACAAGCCACCGGGTGGGGACTAGCGGGGGCCGGTTACAATGAGCAGTTCTTC. The whole variable domain, filled in from reference TRBV7-4 and TRBJ2-1, reads GAGVSQSPRYKVAKRGRDVALRCDSISGHVTLYWYRQTLGQGSEVLTYSQSDAQRDKSGRPSGRFSAERPERSVSTLKIQRTEQGDSAVYLCASSLQATGWGLAGAGYNEQFFGPGTRLTVL.

CDR3 protein: CASSPPRGAAVTQYF. The CDR3 nucleotides are TGTGCCAGCAGTCCCCCCCGGGGTGCCGCCGTTACGCAGTATTTT. The J gene is TRBJ2-3, the V gene TRBV27; weak D call: TRBD2 (5 bases). This CDR3 region has 15 residues. CDR1 is MNHEY and CDR2 is SMNVEV in the germline V gene (reference sequence). Trimming shortened V by 5 bases and J by 8 bases, and 20 bases separated the two germline ends.

DNA of the CDR3: TGCGCCACCCGGGACAGGGAAACAGATACGCAGTATTTT. Amino acids: CATRDRETDTQYF. The chain links TRBV5-1 to TRBJ2-3; 9 nucleotides align to TRBD1. Germline V lookup: CDR1 SGHRS, CDR2 YFSETQ. The length of the CDR3 is 13 residues. The trim removed 9 bases at V and 3 bases at J, leaving 5 bases unmatched. The variable domain in full, with the rest retrieved from reference TRBV5-1 and TRBJ2-3, is KAGVTQTPRYLIKTRGQQVTLSCSPISGHRSVSWYQQTPGQGLQFLFEYFSETQRNKGNFPGRFSGRQFSNSRSEMNVSTLELGDSALYLCATRDRETDTQYFGPGTRLTVL.

CDR3 residues: CATSGGGRNTEAFF. CDR3 nucleotide sequence: TGTGCCACCTCCGGGGGGGGAAGGAATACTGAAGCTTTCTTT. The rearrangement joins TRBV19 to TRBJ1-1; D possibly corresponds to TRBD1 (5 bases). The V gene lost 10 bases and the J gene lost 5 bases, with 20 bases spanning the gap. CDR1 and CDR2 from the germline V gene are LNHDA and SQIVND (reference sequence). CDR3 length equals 14 residues. Combining the CDR3 with reference TRBV19 and TRBJ1-1 gives the whole variable domain DGGITQSPKYLFRKEGQNVTLSCEQNLNHDAMYWYRQDPGQGLRLIYYSQIVNDFQKGDIAEGYSVSREKKESFPLTVTSAQKNPTAFYLCATSGGGRNTEAFFGQGTRLTVV.

This sequence joins TRBV4-2 and TRBJ2-3, with TRBD1 matching over 9 bases. J lost 3 bases, V lost 3 bases, and 7 bases had no gene match. The germline V gene has CDR1 LGHNA and CDR2 YNFKEQ. The CDR3 has 16 residues. The DNA for the CDR3 is TGTGCCAGCAGCCAGGGGGGACAGGGTGAGACAGATACGCAGTATTTT. Protein: CASSQGGQGETDTQYF.

The chain has TRBV29-1 and TRBJ1-2; D unclear. Germline V CDR1 and CDR2: SQVTM, ANQGSEA. Deletions cut 0 bases from V and 1 base from J, with 6 bases between. The CDR3 is 13 amino acids. The CDR3 DNA sequence: TGCAGCGTTGAAGAGGAGGGTAACTATGGCTACACCTTC. Translated: CSVEEEGNYGYTF.